The rows below give T cell receptor beta chains drawn from one sample of a study of OX40 agonist ivuxolimab in advanced cancers. The assay was immunoSEQ multiplex PCR, and TCRdb's table has in-frame clones only and misses some. This sample has around 62,000 clones, with about 80% found just once. The starting material was CD4+ or CD8+ T cells sorted from blood, obtained in a trial of the OX40 agonist ivuxolimab. Receptors were obtained from an adult with an advanced solid tumor such as melanoma, head and neck, liver or kidney cancer. Each CDR3 is given with its conserved first and last residue. The D gene is left open where the match is weak. Part of the rows lack a size; the others show once, few, many or a class for expanded clones.

V gene,J gene,D gene,clone size,CDR3 protein,CDR3 DNA
TRBV5-6,TRBJ2-6,TRBD1,-,CASSLAGQGVRNGANVLTF,TGTGCCAGCAGCTTGGCCGGCCAGGGGGTGCGAAATGGGGCCAACGTCCTGACTTTC
TRBV9,TRBJ2-3,-,-,CASSVGAGSTDTQYF,TGTGCCAGCAGCGTAGGGGCAGGTAGCACAGATACGCAGTATTTT
TRBV4-3,TRBJ2-7,-,-,CASSLGGGYEQYF,TGCGCCAGCAGCTTGGGAGGGGGGTACGAGCAGTACTTC
TRBV10-3,TRBJ2-6,-,-,CAISESGGAGANVLTF,TGTGCCATCAGTGAGTCGGGGGGAGCTGGGGCCAACGTCCTGACTTTC
TRBV6-5,TRBJ1-1,-,-,CASSYPPGLEAFF,TGTGCCAGCAGTTACCCACCGGGTCTGGAAGCTTTCTTT
TRBV7-2,TRBJ2-1,-,-,CASSLGGRTDNEQFF,TGTGCCAGCAGCTTAGGCGGACGGACTGACAATGAGCAGTTCTTC
TRBV4-3,TRBJ2-7,TRBD2,-,CASSQGAGGSSYEQYF,TGCGCCAGCAGCCAAGGGGCGGGGGGGAGCTCCTACGAGCAGTACTTC
TRBV7-2,TRBJ2-1,TRBD1,few,CASSRDQGAYNEQFF,TGTGCCAGCAGCCGGGACCAGGGGGCCTACAATGAGCAGTTCTTC
TRBV6-5,TRBJ2-7,TRBD2,-,CASSSGSGVLSYEQYF,TGTGCCAGCAGTTCCGGAAGCGGGGTATTATCCTACGAGCAGTACTTC
TRBV6-1,TRBJ1-6,-,-,CASSEQEDSPLHF,TGTGCCAGCAGTGAACAGGAGGATTCACCCCTCCACTTT
TRBV5-6,TRBJ2-3,TRBD2,-,CASSSTRRGLGSTDTQYF,TGTGCCAGCAGCTCTACACGACGGGGACTAGGGAGCACAGATACGCAGTATTTT
TRBV29-1,TRBJ1-5,TRBD1,-,CSEIPDRGHYYSNQPQHF,TGCAGCGAGATCCCAGACAGGGGACACTACTATAGCAATCAGCCCCAGCATTTT
TRBV6-1,TRBJ1-2,-,-,CASSEFGDRYTF,TGTGCCAGCAGTGAATTCGGGGACCGCTACACCTTC
TRBV5-1,TRBJ2-1,TRBD2,-,CASSLAGTSRDEQFF,TGCGCCAGCAGCTTGGCTGGGACTAGCAGGGATGAGCAGTTCTTC
TRBV4-1,TRBJ2-4,-,once,CASSQDQGRGNNIQYF,TGCGCCAGCAGCCAAGATCAGGGGCGAGGTAATAACATTCAGTACTTC
TRBV15,TRBJ1-6,-,-,CATSREQGTSYNSPLHF,TGTGCCACCAGCAGAGAGCAGGGAACCTCCTATAATTCACCCCTCCACTTT
TRBV6-5,TRBJ2-7,-,-,CACRAGAFYEQYF,TGTGCCTGCCGCGCAGGGGCCTTCTACGAGCAGTACTTC
TRBV7-8,TRBJ2-5,TRBD1,-,CASSSATAFTGVGQETQYF,TGTGCCAGCAGCTCCGCCACGGCTTTTACAGGGGTAGGGCAAGAGACCCAGTACTTC